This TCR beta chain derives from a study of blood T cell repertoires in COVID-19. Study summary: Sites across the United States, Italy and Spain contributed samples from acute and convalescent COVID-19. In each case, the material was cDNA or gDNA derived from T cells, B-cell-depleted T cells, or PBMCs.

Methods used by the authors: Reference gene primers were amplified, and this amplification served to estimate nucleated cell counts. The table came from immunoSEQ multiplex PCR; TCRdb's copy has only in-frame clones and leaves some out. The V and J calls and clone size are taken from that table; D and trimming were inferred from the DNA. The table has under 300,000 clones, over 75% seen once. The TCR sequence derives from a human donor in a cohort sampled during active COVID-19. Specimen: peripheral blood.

This CDR3 reads CASSARGATNEKLFF. The CDR3 coding sequence is TGTGCCAGCAGCGCCCGTGGGGCGACTAATGAAAAACTGTTTTTT. The chain joins TRBV9 to TRBJ1-4; D is perhaps TRBD1 (5 bases). Germline V gene data show CDR1 as SGDLS and CDR2 as YYNGEE. This CDR3 is 15 amino acids long. V lost 3 bases and J lost 2, with 11 bases in between.